Below are 16 T cell receptor beta chains sequenced from a single sample in a study of PD-L1 blockade in urothelial cancer. TCRdb's table, derived via immunoSEQ multiplex PCR, lists solely in-frame clones and lacks some. Here the sample spans about 82,000 clones, roughly 87% being singletons. Source: PBMCs, taken around atezolizumab (anti-PD-L1) treatment. The receptors were gathered from a woman between 70 and 85 years old with urothelial cancer.

The genes are TRBV10-3 and TRBJ1-2; 8 nucleotides match TRBD1. The junction had 3 bases not matched to a gene; V was cut back by 6 bases and J by 3 bases. Germline lookup yields CDR1 ENHRY and CDR2 SYGVKD. This CDR3 spans 13 amino acids. The CDR3 coding sequence is TGTGCCATCAGCAGGGGGCTCGACTATGGCTACACCTTC. It translates to CAISRGLDYGYTF.

The J gene is TRBJ1-3, the V gene TRBV18, with TRBD1 matching 9 bases. The trim removed 3 bases at V and 4 bases at J, leaving 4 bases unmatched. Germline assignment: CDR1 KGHSH and CDR2 LQKENI. This CDR3 has 15 residues. This CDR3 is CASSPTGGEGNTIYF. In DNA, the CDR3 is TGTGCCAGCTCACCGACAGGGGGAGAAGGAAACACCATATATTTT.

This chain uses TRBV4-1 with TRBJ2-1; D might be TRBD2 (5 bases). Germline loops: CDR1 MGHRA, CDR2 YSYEKL. This CDR3 is built from 14 residues. Trimming left V 4 bases short and J 3 bases short, with 10 bases between. CDR3 sequence: CASSRTFDYNEQFF. The CDR3 DNA is TGCGCCAGCAGCCGGACTTTCGACTACAATGAGCAGTTCTTC.

This chain connects TRBV5-6 to TRBJ2-2, with D perhaps matching TRBD1 (6 bases). The CDR3 totals 15 residues. Germline V gene data show CDR1 as SGHDT and CDR2 as YYEEEE. V shed 2 bases and J shed 6 bases, with 14 bases lying between them. The CDR3 DNA is TGTGCCAGCAGCTTCGCAGGGGCAGGGGCCGGGGAGCTGTTTTTT. Translation gives CASSFAGAGAGELFF.

The gene calls are TRBV27 and TRBJ2-7, with 7 positions matching TRBD2. The CDR3 contains 16 residues. Germline assignment: CDR1 MNHEY and CDR2 SMNVEV (reference sequence). J gave up 1 base and V 0 bases, and 6 bases lay outside the gene matches. In DNA, the CDR3 is TGTGCCAGCAGTTTATCAATCCCGGGAGGATCCTACGAGCAGTACTTC. Protein product: CASSLSIPGGSYEQYF.

The J gene is TRBJ1-1, the V gene TRBV27; D is ambiguous. V lost 5 bases and J lost 6, with 13 bases in between. CDR3 length equals 13 residues. Germline assignment: CDR1 MNHEY and CDR2 SMNVEV (reference sequence). This chain's CDR3 is CASSPQRGAEAFF. The CDR3 nucleotides read TGTGCCAGCAGTCCACAAAGAGGAGCTGAAGCTTTCTTT.

The V and J genes are TRBV6-5 and TRBJ1-4; the D is unclear. The germline V gene encodes CDR1 MNHEY and CDR2 SVGAGI. Trimming took off 4 bases at V and 0 bases at J, with 6 bases between the two ends. CDR3 length equals 14 residues. The CDR3 spells CASSFTATNEKLFF. In DNA, the CDR3 is TGTGCCAGCAGTTTCACGGCAACTAATGAAAAACTGTTTTTT.

This sequence joins TRBV6-5 and TRBJ1-3; the D is unclear. This CDR3 contains 16 residues. Trimming took 0 bases from V and 4 from J, leaving 13 bases between them. Looked up from germline, CDR1 is MNHEY and CDR2 is SVGAGI. DNA for the CDR3: TGTGCCAGCAGTTACTCACGGGAACCCCGGGGAAACACCATATATTTT. It encodes CASSYSREPRGNTIYF.

V and J are TRBV28 and TRBJ2-7, with 7 bases identical to TRBD1. J lost 3 bases, V lost 5 bases, and 7 bases had no gene match. The CDR3 is made up of 14 amino acids. Germline CDR1 reads MDHEN; CDR2 reads SYDVKM. CDR3 amino acids: CASSQQGVGYEQYF. Here the CDR3 DNA reads TGTGCCAGCAGTCAGCAGGGGGTAGGCTACGAGCAGTACTTC. Drawing the rest from reference TRBV28 and TRBJ2-7, the complete variable domain is DVKVTQSSRYLVKRTGEKVFLECVQDMDHENMFWYRQDPGLGLRLIYFSYDVKMKEKGDIPEGYSVSREKKERFSLILESASTNQTSMYLCASSQQGVGYEQYFGPGTRLTVT.

In its sample, this clone was seen a few times. The V call is TRBV12-2, the J call TRBJ2-5; the table's TRBD1 call for D was not verified on the DNA. TRBV12-2 is reported as a pseudogene. The CDR3 is 15 amino acids. The CDR3 DNA follows: TGTGCAAGTCGCTTAGGACTCAGGGTCGGAGAGACCCAGTACTTC. This encodes CASRLGLRVGETQYF.

This chain links TRBV6-1 with TRBJ1-4; D possibly corresponds to TRBD1 (5 bases). Germline-derived CDR1 and CDR2 are MNHNS and SASEGT. The CDR3 runs to 14 residues. With 7 bases removed from V and 5 bases from J, the gap between germline ends came to 14 bases. Written as DNA, the CDR3 is TGTGCCAGCAAGCCGGGACTGGTGAATGAAAAACTGTTTTTT. Protein product: CASKPGLVNEKLFF.

This chain links TRBV5-6 with TRBJ2-5; TRBD2 aligns across 9 bases. J lost 3 bases, V lost 0 bases, and 6 bases had no gene match. Germline V lookup: CDR1 SGHDT, CDR2 YYEEEE. The CDR3 is 16 residues long. CDR3 in amino acids: CASSLAAGGMKETQYF. The CDR3 coding sequence is TGTGCCAGCAGCTTGGCTGCGGGAGGGATGAAAGAGACCCAGTACTTC.

The rearrangement uses TRBV7-3 and TRBJ2-7; 9 nucleotides line up with TRBD1. This CDR3 has 14 amino acids. CDR1 and CDR2 from the germline V gene are SGHTA and FQGTGA. Trimming removed 6 bases from V and 3 bases from J; junction bases left unmatched: 6. The CDR3 loop is CASSPGTGNYEQYF. CDR3 nucleotides: TGTGCCAGCAGTCCCGGGACAGGGAACTACGAGCAGTACTTC.

This clone came up once. The CDR3 sequence: CAWTGRIHEKLFF. DNA for the CDR3: TGTGCCTGGACAGGGAGGATTCATGAAAAACTGTTTTTT. V is TRBV30 and J is TRBJ1-4; possible D gene TRBD1, 5 bases. Germline CDR1 is GTSNPN and CDR2 is SVGIG (reference sequence). The CDR3 contains 13 residues. V was trimmed by 4 bases and J by 6 bases, leaving 12 bases between them.

The rearrangement joins TRBV19 to TRBJ1-1; D is ambiguous. Germline CDR1 is LNHDA and CDR2 is SQIVND (reference sequence). V lost 7 bases, J lost 6 bases, and 18 bases lay in between. CDR3 length: 14 amino acids. CDR3 sequence: CASTVRGGPAEAFF. The CDR3 DNA sequence: TGTGCCAGTACGGTACGGGGAGGGCCCGCTGAAGCTTTCTTT. The full variable domain, rest sourced from reference TRBV19 and TRBJ1-1, is DGGITQSPKYLFRKEGQNVTLSCEQNLNHDAMYWYRQDPGQGLRLIYYSQIVNDFQKGDIAEGYSVSREKKESFPLTVTSAQKNPTAFYLCASTVRGGPAEAFFGQGTRLTVV.

The chain links TRBV7-9 to TRBJ2-7; 8 nucleotides align to TRBD2. The CDR3 spans 14 residues. Germline V lookup: CDR1 SEHNR, CDR2 FQNEAQ (reference sequence). V lost 2 bases and J lost 4; bases outside the gene matches: 4. The DNA for the CDR3 is TGTGCCAGCAGCTTATCGGGGGGGCCGTACGAGCAGTACTTC. It specifies CASSLSGGPYEQYF.